A selection of T cell receptor beta chains follows, all from one sample in a study of T cell responses to AZD1222 COVID-19 vaccine. Profiled with immunoSEQ multiplex PCR; TCRdb holds only in-frame clones, not every one. The sample yields roughly 99,000 clones, 85% to 95% seen once. The sample was peripheral blood, taken 28 days after the second AZD1222 dose. Every receptor here comes from an adult who received the AZD1222 COVID-19 vaccine. CDR3s include the opening cysteine and the closing phenylalanine or tryptophan. The order of the fields is clone size, J gene, V gene, D gene, CDR3 protein, CDR3 DNA. D genes are given only for firm matches. Size is omitted from some rows. Given values are once, few, many or a class for expanded clones.

abundance: -
j_gene: TRBJ2-3
v_gene: TRBV7-9
d_gene: TRBD2
CDR3aa: CASSPGTSGTDTQYF
CDR3nt: TGTGCCAGCAGCCCCGGGACTAGCGGGACAGATACGCAGTATTTT

abundance: -
j_gene: TRBJ1-6
v_gene: TRBV27
d_gene: -
CDR3aa: CASREGKTPLHF
CDR3nt: TGTGCCAGCAGGGAGGGGAAAACACCCCTCCACTTT

abundance: -
j_gene: TRBJ2-3
v_gene: TRBV29-1
d_gene: TRBD1
CDR3aa: CSVHDRGSIADTQYF
CDR3nt: TGCAGCGTCCACGACAGGGGGAGTATAGCAGATACGCAGTATTTT

abundance: -
j_gene: TRBJ1-2
v_gene: TRBV19
d_gene: -
CDR3aa: CASSIDLSYGYTF
CDR3nt: TGTGCCAGTAGTATAGATCTCAGCTATGGCTACACCTTC

abundance: few
j_gene: TRBJ1-6
v_gene: TRBV30
d_gene: -
CDR3aa: CAWSLGVRSPLHF
CDR3nt: TGTGCCTGGAGTCTAGGAGTACGTTCACCCCTCCACTTT

abundance: -
j_gene: TRBJ2-7
v_gene: TRBV24-1
d_gene: -
CDR3aa: CATSDGYEQYF
CDR3nt: TGTGCCACCAGTGATGGTTACGAGCAGTACTTC

abundance: -
j_gene: TRBJ1-1
v_gene: TRBV14
d_gene: TRBD1
CDR3aa: CASSVYPDRGNTEAFF
CDR3nt: TGTGCCAGCAGCGTCTATCCGGACAGGGGGAACACTGAAGCTTTCTTT

abundance: -
j_gene: TRBJ2-7
v_gene: TRBV29-1
d_gene: -
CDR3aa: CSVEGGVGYEQYF
CDR3nt: TGCAGCGTTGAGGGCGGGGTCGGCTACGAGCAGTACTTC

abundance: -
j_gene: TRBJ2-7
v_gene: TRBV18
d_gene: -
CDR3aa: CASSPFQGTSDEQYF
CDR3nt: TGTGCCAGCTCACCATTCCAGGGGACCTCGGACGAGCAGTACTTC

abundance: once
j_gene: TRBJ1-4
v_gene: TRBV18
d_gene: TRBD1
CDR3aa: CASSPDRVNEKLFF
CDR3nt: TGTGCCAGCTCACCTGACAGGGTTAATGAAAAACTGTTTTTT

abundance: -
j_gene: TRBJ1-1
v_gene: TRBV4-3
d_gene: -
CDR3aa: CASSQRANTEAFF
CDR3nt: TGCGCCAGCAGCCAAAGGGCGAACACTGAAGCTTTCTTT

abundance: -
j_gene: TRBJ1-2
v_gene: TRBV6-2/TRBV6-3
d_gene: -
CDR3aa: CASSYWVGANYGYTF
CDR3nt: TGTGCCAGCAGTTACTGGGTAGGCGCCAACTATGGCTACACCTTC

abundance: -
j_gene: TRBJ2-2
v_gene: TRBV30
d_gene: TRBD1
CDR3aa: CAWSVGQGKRTGELFF
CDR3nt: TGTGCCTGGAGTGTAGGACAGGGGAAGAGGACCGGGGAGCTGTTTTTT

abundance: -
j_gene: TRBJ2-1
v_gene: TRBV9
d_gene: -
CDR3aa: CASSFEDSLHEQFF
CDR3nt: TGTGCCAGCAGCTTTGAGGACAGCCTCCATGAGCAGTTCTTC

abundance: once
j_gene: TRBJ2-1
v_gene: TRBV12-3/TRBV12-4
d_gene: -
CDR3aa: CASSPAIEQFF
CDR3nt: TGTGCCAGCAGTCCCGCTATAGAGCAGTTCTTC

abundance: -
j_gene: TRBJ1-1
v_gene: TRBV19
d_gene: TRBD1
CDR3aa: CASSIGTEGMNTEAFF
CDR3nt: TGTGCCAGTAGTATCGGGACAGAGGGCATGAACACTGAAGCTTTCTTT

abundance: -
j_gene: TRBJ2-1
v_gene: TRBV9
d_gene: TRBD2
CDR3aa: CASSAGTRRDEQFF
CDR3nt: TGTGCCAGCAGCGCCGGGACTAGACGCGATGAGCAGTTCTTC

abundance: -
j_gene: TRBJ1-5
v_gene: TRBV18
d_gene: -
CDR3aa: CASSQTQVSNQPQHF
CDR3nt: TGTGCCAGCTCCCAAACACAAGTTAGCAATCAGCCCCAGCATTTT

abundance: -
j_gene: TRBJ1-1
v_gene: TRBV10-3
d_gene: -
CDR3aa: CAISETTSNTEAFF
CDR3nt: TGTGCCATCAGTGAAACAACATCGAACACTGAAGCTTTCTTT

abundance: -
j_gene: TRBJ1-1
v_gene: TRBV25-1
d_gene: -
CDR3aa: CASSEQGYSMDTEAFF
CDR3nt: TGTGCCAGCAGTGAACAAGGGTACAGCATGGACACTGAAGCTTTCTTT

abundance: -
j_gene: TRBJ1-6
v_gene: TRBV7-2
d_gene: TRBD1
CDR3aa: CASSFPGQNSPLHF
CDR3nt: TGTGCCAGCAGCTTCCCGGGACAGAATTCACCCCTCCACTTT

abundance: once
j_gene: TRBJ1-5
v_gene: TRBV12-3/TRBV12-4
d_gene: -
CDR3aa: CASSHLGNQPQHF
CDR3nt: TGTGCCAGCAGCCACCTTGGCAATCAGCCCCAGCATTTT

abundance: -
j_gene: TRBJ2-3
v_gene: TRBV24-1
d_gene: -
CDR3aa: CATGQGTDTQYF
CDR3nt: TGTGCCACCGGGCAGGGCACAGATACGCAGTATTTT

abundance: -
j_gene: TRBJ1-5
v_gene: TRBV4-1
d_gene: TRBD1
CDR3aa: CASSQTGTGNQPQHF
CDR3nt: TGCGCCAGCAGCCAAACTGGGACAGGCAATCAGCCCCAGCATTTT

abundance: -
j_gene: TRBJ2-2
v_gene: TRBV7-9
d_gene: -
CDR3aa: CASSLPIKLGLGGELFF
CDR3nt: TGTGCCAGCAGCTTACCGATAAAGCTGGGGCTGGGCGGGGAGCTGTTTTTT

abundance: -
j_gene: TRBJ1-4
v_gene: TRBV5-1
d_gene: TRBD1
CDR3aa: CASSQTGGVTTNEKLFF
CDR3nt: TGCGCCAGCAGCCAGACAGGGGGCGTTACAACTAATGAAAAACTGTTTTTT

abundance: -
j_gene: TRBJ2-2
v_gene: TRBV5-8
d_gene: -
CDR3aa: CASSLGGNTGELFF
CDR3nt: TGTGCCAGCAGCTTGGGAGGGAACACCGGGGAGCTGTTTTTT

abundance: -
j_gene: TRBJ1-6
v_gene: TRBV6-6
d_gene: -
CDR3aa: CASSLQVGGANNSPLHF
CDR3nt: TGTGCCAGCAGTCTCCAGGTGGGGGGCGCTAACAATTCACCCCTCCACTTT

abundance: -
j_gene: TRBJ1-1
v_gene: TRBV18
d_gene: TRBD1
CDR3aa: CASSPGQGGTEAFF
CDR3nt: TGTGCCAGCTCACCCGGACAGGGCGGAACTGAAGCTTTCTTT

abundance: -
j_gene: TRBJ1-5
v_gene: TRBV28
d_gene: -
CDR3aa: CASSAGPPQHF
CDR3nt: TGTGCCAGCAGTGCGGGCCCTCCCCAGCATTTT

abundance: -
j_gene: TRBJ1-5
v_gene: TRBV11-2
d_gene: TRBD1
CDR3aa: CASSLGQGARPQHF
CDR3nt: TGTGCCAGCAGCTTAGGGCAGGGGGCCAGGCCCCAGCATTTT

abundance: -
j_gene: TRBJ2-7
v_gene: TRBV5-8
d_gene: -
CDR3aa: CASSFLQGHEQYF
CDR3nt: TGTGCCAGCAGCTTTTTACAGGGCCACGAGCAGTACTTC

abundance: -
j_gene: TRBJ2-5
v_gene: TRBV5-1
d_gene: -
CDR3aa: CASSTPPQGGTQYF
CDR3nt: TGCGCCAGCAGCACCCCCCCCCAGGGAGGGACCCAGTACTTC

abundance: -
j_gene: TRBJ1-5
v_gene: TRBV6-5
d_gene: TRBD1
CDR3aa: CASAQGAFPNQPQHF
CDR3nt: TGTGCCAGTGCACAGGGGGCCTTCCCCAATCAGCCCCAGCATTTT

abundance: -
j_gene: TRBJ2-7
v_gene: TRBV6-5
d_gene: TRBD2
CDR3aa: CASRAGDDDEQYF
CDR3nt: TGTGCCAGCAGGGCGGGAGATGACGACGAGCAGTACTTC

abundance: once
j_gene: TRBJ1-1
v_gene: TRBV6-2/TRBV6-3
d_gene: -
CDR3aa: CASSYSRNTEAFF
CDR3nt: TGTGCCAGCAGTTACTCGAGGAACACTGAAGCTTTCTTT

abundance: few
j_gene: TRBJ1-2
v_gene: TRBV6-1
d_gene: -
CDR3aa: CASSEGPLGRYGYTF
CDR3nt: TGTGCCAGCAGTGAGGGCCCCCTGGGGCGCTATGGCTACACCTTC

abundance: -
j_gene: TRBJ2-5
v_gene: TRBV3-1/TRBV3-2
d_gene: -
CDR3aa: CASSTLFGDSQETQYF
CDR3nt: TGTGCCAGCAGCACCCTATTCGGGGACTCTCAAGAGACCCAGTACTTC

abundance: -
j_gene: TRBJ2-7
v_gene: TRBV6-1
d_gene: TRBD1
CDR3aa: CASSEEQGGPYEQYF
CDR3nt: TGTGCCAGCAGTGAAGAACAGGGGGGCCCCTACGAGCAGTACTTC

abundance: -
j_gene: TRBJ1-3
v_gene: TRBV3-1/TRBV3-2
d_gene: TRBD1
CDR3aa: CASSPWDRAQGDTIYF
CDR3nt: TGTGCCAGCAGCCCATGGGACAGGGCACAAGGAGACACCATATATTTT

abundance: -
j_gene: TRBJ2-1
v_gene: TRBV30
d_gene: TRBD2
CDR3aa: CAWRLAGGSNEQFF
CDR3nt: TGTGCCTGGAGGTTAGCGGGAGGGAGTAATGAGCAGTTCTTC

abundance: -
j_gene: TRBJ2-7
v_gene: TRBV12-2
d_gene: -
CDR3aa: CASRLPPRVLYEQYF
CDR3nt: TGTGCAAGTCGCTTACCCCCCCGTGTCCTCTACGAGCAGTACTTC

abundance: -
j_gene: TRBJ1-1
v_gene: TRBV19
d_gene: -
CDR3aa: CASSIPGARAFF
CDR3nt: TGTGCCAGTAGTATCCCGGGGGCGCGGGCTTTCTTT

abundance: -
j_gene: TRBJ2-4
v_gene: TRBV23-1
d_gene: TRBD1
CDR3aa: CASSPGQGKNIQYF
CDR3nt: TGCGCCAGCAGTCCCGGACAGGGGAAAAACATTCAGTACTTC

abundance: -
j_gene: TRBJ1-2
v_gene: TRBV6-5
d_gene: TRBD1
CDR3aa: CASSTSGQGAYGYTF
CDR3nt: TGTGCCAGCAGTACATCCGGACAGGGAGCATATGGCTACACCTTC

abundance: -
j_gene: TRBJ1-2
v_gene: TRBV5-1
d_gene: -
CDR3aa: CASSPRDLNYGYTF
CDR3nt: TGCGCCAGCAGCCCGAGGGATCTTAACTATGGCTACACCTTC

abundance: -
j_gene: TRBJ2-3
v_gene: TRBV9
d_gene: TRBD2
CDR3aa: CASTRPPGGRTDTQYF
CDR3nt: TGTGCCAGCACCCGACCTCCGGGGGGACGCACAGATACGCAGTATTTT

abundance: -
j_gene: TRBJ1-6
v_gene: TRBV19
d_gene: TRBD1
CDR3aa: CASSMGDRDSPLHF
CDR3nt: TGTGCCAGTAGTATGGGGGACAGGGATTCACCCCTCCACTTT

abundance: once
j_gene: TRBJ2-3
v_gene: TRBV29-1
d_gene: -
CDR3aa: CSVEGSGREDTQYF
CDR3nt: TGCAGCGTTGAGGGCTCGGGAAGGGAAGATACGCAGTATTTT

abundance: -
j_gene: TRBJ1-6
v_gene: TRBV4-1
d_gene: -
CDR3aa: CASSPRAGEKGSPLHF
CDR3nt: TGCGCCAGCAGCCCCCGGGCAGGAGAGAAGGGTTCACCCCTCCACTTT